This paragraph covers one TCR beta chain sequence. Primers used in a second PCR of roughly 7 to 12 cycles were a sample-barcoded 5' primer and a J-beta primer mix. TCRdb processed the 5' RACE reads anew with MiXCR; each CDR3 protein has one entry. The sample records hundreds of thousands of distinct CDR3 sequences, 25% to 35% being singletons. Every donor contributed approximately 10 milliliters of peripheral blood by blood draw. Isolating PBMCs gave at least 6.5 million of these cells per sample. CDR1 MNHNS and CDR2 SASEGT come from the germline V gene. V lost 1 base, J lost 8 bases, and 6 bases lay in between. This CDR3 contains 13 residues. These data are taken from a study of blood T cells in healthy people across ages. Across the study: About one barcoded beta molecule per two T cells came from capture by template switching.

This TCR was recovered from a woman older than 75 in good health. Specimen: blood. The chain employs TRBV6-1 and TRBJ1-6, with TRBD1 as a possible D gene (6 bases). The chain's CDR3 is CASSEGTDSPLHF. As DNA, the CDR3 is TGTGCCAGCAGTGAAGGGACAGATTCACCCCTCCACTTT.